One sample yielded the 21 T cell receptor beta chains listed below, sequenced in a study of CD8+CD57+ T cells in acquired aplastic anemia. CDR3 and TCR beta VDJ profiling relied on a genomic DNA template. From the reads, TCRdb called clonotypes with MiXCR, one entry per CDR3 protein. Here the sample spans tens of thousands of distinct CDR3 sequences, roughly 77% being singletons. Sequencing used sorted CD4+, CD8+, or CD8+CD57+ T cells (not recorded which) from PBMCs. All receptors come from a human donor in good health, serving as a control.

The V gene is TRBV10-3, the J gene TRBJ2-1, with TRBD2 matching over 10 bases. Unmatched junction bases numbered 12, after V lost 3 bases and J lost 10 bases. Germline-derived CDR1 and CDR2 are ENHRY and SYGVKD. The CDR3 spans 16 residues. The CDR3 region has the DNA TGTGCCATCAGTGATCGGGCGAGCGGGGGGGCGGGGGAGCAGTTCTTC. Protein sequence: CAISDRASGGAGEQFF.

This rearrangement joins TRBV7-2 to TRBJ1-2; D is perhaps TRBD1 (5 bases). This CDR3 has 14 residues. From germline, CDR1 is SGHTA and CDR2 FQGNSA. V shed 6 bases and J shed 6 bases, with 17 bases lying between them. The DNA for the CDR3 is TGTGCCAGCAGTGAATGGGGACGGAAGAATGGCTACACCTTC. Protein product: CASSEWGRKNGYTF.

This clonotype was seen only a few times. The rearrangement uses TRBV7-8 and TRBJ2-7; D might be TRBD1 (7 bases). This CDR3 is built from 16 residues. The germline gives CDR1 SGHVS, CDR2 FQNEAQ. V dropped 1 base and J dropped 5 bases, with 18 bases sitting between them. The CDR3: CASSLGQGGQTDEQYF. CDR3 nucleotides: TGTGCCAGCAGCTTAGGGCAGGGGGGCCAAACCGACGAGCAGTACTTC.

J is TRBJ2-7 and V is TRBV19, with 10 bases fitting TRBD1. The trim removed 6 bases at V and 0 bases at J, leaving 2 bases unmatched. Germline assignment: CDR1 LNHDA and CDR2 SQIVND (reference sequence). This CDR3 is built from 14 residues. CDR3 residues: CASSWTGGSYEQYF. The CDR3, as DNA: TGTGCCAGTAGCTGGACAGGGGGCTCCTACGAGCAGTACTTC.

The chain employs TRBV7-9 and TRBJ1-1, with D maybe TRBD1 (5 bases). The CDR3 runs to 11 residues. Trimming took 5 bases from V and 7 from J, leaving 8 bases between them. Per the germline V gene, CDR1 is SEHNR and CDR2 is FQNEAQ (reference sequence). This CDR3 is CASSLRGEAFF. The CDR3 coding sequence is TGTGCCAGCAGCCTGAGGGGTGAAGCTTTCTTT.

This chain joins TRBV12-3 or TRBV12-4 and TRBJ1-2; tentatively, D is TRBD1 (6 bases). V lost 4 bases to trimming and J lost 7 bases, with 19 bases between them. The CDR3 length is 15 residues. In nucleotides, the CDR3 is TGTGCCAGCAGTTACTCTGACAGGCTGGGGACTGGCTACACCTTC. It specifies CASSYSDRLGTGYTF.

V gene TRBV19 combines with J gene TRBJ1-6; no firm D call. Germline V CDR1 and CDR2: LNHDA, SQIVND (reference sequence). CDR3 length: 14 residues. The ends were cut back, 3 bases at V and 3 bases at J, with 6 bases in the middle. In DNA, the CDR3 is TGTGCCAGTAGTATCGCATTCTATAATTCACCCCTCCACTTT. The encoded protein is CASSIAFYNSPLHF.

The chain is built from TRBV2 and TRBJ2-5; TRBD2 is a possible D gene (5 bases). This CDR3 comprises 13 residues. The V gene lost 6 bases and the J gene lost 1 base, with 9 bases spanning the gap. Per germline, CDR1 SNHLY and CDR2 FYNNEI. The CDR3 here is CASSAGVQETQYF. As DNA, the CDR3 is TGTGCCAGCAGCGCCGGGGTCCAAGAGACCCAGTACTTC. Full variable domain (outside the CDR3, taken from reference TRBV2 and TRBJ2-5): EPEVTQTPSHQVTQMGQEVILRCVPISNHLYFYWYRQILGQKVEFLVSFYNNEISEKSEIFDDQFSVERPDGSNFTLKIRSTKLEDSAMYFCASSAGVQETQYFGPGTRLLVL.

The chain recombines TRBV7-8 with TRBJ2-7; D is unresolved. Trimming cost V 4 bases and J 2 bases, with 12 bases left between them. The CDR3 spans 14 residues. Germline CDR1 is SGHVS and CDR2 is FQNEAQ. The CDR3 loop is CASSSFPPPYEQYF. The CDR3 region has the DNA TGTGCCAGCAGCTCTTTCCCCCCTCCCTACGAGCAGTACTTC.

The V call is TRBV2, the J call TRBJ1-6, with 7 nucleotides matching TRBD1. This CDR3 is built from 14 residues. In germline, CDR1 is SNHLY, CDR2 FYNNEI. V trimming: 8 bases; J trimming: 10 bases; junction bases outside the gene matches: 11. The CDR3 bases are TGTGCCAGCGGGGGGACGAGGGGGCGATCACCCCTCCACTTT. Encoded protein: CASGGTRGRSPLHF. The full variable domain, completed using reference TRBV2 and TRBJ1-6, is EPEVTQTPSHQVTQMGQEVILRCVPISNHLYFYWYRQILGQKVEFLVSFYNNEISEKSEIFDDQFSVERPDGSNFTLKIRSTKLEDSAMYFCASGGTRGRSPLHFGNGTRLTVT.

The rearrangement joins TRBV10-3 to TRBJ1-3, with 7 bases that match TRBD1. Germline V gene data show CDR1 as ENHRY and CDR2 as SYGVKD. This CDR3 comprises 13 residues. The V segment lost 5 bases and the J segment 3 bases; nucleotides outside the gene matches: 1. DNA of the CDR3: TGTGCCATCAGTAGGGACAGTGGAAACACCATATATTTT. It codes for CAISRDSGNTIYF.

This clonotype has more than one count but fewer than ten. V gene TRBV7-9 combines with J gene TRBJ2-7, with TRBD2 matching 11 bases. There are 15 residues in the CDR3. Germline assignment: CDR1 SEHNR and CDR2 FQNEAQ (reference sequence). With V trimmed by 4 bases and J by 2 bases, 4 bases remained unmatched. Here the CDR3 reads CASSYLTSGAYEQYF. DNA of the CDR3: TGTGCCAGCAGCTACCTGACTAGCGGGGCCTACGAGCAGTACTTC.

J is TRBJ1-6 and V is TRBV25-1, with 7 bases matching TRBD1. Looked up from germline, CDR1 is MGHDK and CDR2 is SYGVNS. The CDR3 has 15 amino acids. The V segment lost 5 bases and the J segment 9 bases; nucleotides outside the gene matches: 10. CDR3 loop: CASSPPTGAGSPLHF. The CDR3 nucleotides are TGTGCCAGCAGTCCCCCCACAGGGGCTGGTTCACCCCTCCACTTT.

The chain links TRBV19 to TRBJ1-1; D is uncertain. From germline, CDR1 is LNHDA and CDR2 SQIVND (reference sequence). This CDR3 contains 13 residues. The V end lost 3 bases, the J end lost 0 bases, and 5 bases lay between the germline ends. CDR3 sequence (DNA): TGTGCCAGTAGTATTTGGGTGAACACTGAAGCTTTCTTT. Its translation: CASSIWVNTEAFF.

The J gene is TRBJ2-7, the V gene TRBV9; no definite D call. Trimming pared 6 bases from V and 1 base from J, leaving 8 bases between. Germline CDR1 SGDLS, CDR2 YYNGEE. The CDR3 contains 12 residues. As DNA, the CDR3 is TGTGCCAGCAAATCTGGATCCTACGAGCAGTACTTC. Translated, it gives CASKSGSYEQYF.

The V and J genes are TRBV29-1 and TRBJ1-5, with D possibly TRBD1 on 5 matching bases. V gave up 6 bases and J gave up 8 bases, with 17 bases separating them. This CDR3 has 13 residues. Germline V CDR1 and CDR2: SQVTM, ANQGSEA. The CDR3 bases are TGCAGCGTCGCGAGGGGATCGGGTGAGCCCCAGCATTTT. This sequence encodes CSVARGSGEPQHF.

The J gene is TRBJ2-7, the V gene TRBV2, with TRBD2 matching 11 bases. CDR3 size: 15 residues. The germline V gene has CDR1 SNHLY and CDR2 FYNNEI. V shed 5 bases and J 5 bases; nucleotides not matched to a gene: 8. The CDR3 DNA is TGTGCCAGCAGTCGACTAGCGGGATATTCCAACGAGCAGTACTTC. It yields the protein CASSRLAGYSNEQYF.

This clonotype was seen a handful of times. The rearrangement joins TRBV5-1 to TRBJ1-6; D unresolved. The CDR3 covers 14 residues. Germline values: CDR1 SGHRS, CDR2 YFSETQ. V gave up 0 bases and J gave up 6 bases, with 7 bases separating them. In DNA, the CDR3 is TGCGCCAGCAGCTTGGAAGGGCTTAATTCACCCCTCCACTTT. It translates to CASSLEGLNSPLHF.

CDR3 DNA sequence: TGTGCCAGCAGTTACTTCCCCCGGCGGGCGGACACTGAAGCTTTCTTT. This codes for CASSYFPRRADTEAFF. The chain links TRBV6-5 to TRBJ1-1; D remains unclear. The CDR3 is 16 amino acids. Germline V gene sequence: CDR1 MNHEY, CDR2 SVGAGI. Deletions cut 1 base from V and 3 bases from J, with 15 bases between.

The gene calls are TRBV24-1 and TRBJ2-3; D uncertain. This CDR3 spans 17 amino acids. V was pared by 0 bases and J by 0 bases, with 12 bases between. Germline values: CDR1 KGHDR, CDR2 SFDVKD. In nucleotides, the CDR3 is TGTGCCACCAGTGATTTGCGTCTCGGGCCTAGCACAGATACGCAGTATTTT. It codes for CATSDLRLGPSTDTQYF.

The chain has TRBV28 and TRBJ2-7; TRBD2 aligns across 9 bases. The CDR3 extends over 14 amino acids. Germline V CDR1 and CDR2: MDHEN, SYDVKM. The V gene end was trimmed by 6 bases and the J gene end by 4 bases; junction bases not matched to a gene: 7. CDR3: CASSPTTSGYEQYF. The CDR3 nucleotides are TGTGCCAGCAGCCCGACGACTAGCGGATACGAGCAGTACTTC.